The clone carrying this T cell receptor beta chain has a count of ten or more. What it binds is unknown. Read data end 3 residues before the CDR3 end; the end is taken from the germline J gene. Produced via immunoSEQ multiplex PCR; TCRdb's table is partial and in-frame only. The sample holds some 64,000 clones, and no clone turns up only once. This record belongs to a study of T cell clonality in common variable immunodeficiency. Blood samples were heparinized, about 5 to 9 ml per donor. General study points: The cause of increased CVID clonality remains unclear without subpopulation sequencing. Compared with controls, CVID subjects had fewer shared TCRbeta clones. TCRbeta clonality was increased in CVID versus healthy controls.

The CDR3 contains 13 residues. The germline V gene encodes CDR1 GTSNPN and CDR2 SVGIG (reference sequence). Material: peripheral blood mononuclear cells. The V and J genes are TRBV30 and TRBJ2-4; D possibly corresponds to TRBD2 (6 bases). This sequence was found in a person aged 18 to 70 in good health. The DNA read from the CDR3 is TGTGCCTGGAGCGGGCGGGTTGGGACTCCT. This codes for CAWSGRVGTP. The whole CDR3 reads CAWSGRVGTPQYF.